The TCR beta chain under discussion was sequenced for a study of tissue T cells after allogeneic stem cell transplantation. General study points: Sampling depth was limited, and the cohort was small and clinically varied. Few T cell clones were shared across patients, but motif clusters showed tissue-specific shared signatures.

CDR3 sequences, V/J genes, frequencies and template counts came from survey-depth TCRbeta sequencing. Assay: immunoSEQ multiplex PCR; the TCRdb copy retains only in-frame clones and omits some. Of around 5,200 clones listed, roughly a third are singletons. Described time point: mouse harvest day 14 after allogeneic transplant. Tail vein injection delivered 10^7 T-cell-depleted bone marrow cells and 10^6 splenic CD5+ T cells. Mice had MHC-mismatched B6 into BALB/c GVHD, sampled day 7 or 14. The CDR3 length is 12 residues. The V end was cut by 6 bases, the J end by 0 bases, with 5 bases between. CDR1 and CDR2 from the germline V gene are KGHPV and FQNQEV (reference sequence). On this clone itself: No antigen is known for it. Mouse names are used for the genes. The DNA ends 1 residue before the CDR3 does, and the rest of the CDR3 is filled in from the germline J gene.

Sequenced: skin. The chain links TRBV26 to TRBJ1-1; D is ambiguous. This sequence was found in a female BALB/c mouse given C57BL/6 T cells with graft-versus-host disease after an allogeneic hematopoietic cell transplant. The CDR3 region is CASSRTNTEVFF. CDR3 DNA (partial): TGTGCCAGCAGCCGGACAAACACAGAAGTCTTC. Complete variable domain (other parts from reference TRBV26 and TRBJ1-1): NSKVIQTPRYLVKGQGQKAKMRCIPEKGHPVVFWYQQNKNNEFKFLINFQNQEVLQQIDMTEKRFSAECPSNSPCSLEIQSSEAGDSALYLCASSRTNTEVFFGKGTRLTVV.